Listed below are T cell receptor beta chains from one sample, sequenced in a study of T cell responses to AZD1222 COVID-19 vaccine. The protocol was immunoSEQ multiplex PCR, while the TCRdb copy is restricted to in-frame clones and leaves out a portion. The sample carries about 120,000 clones, about nine tenths recorded once. Specimen: peripheral blood, collected 28 days after the second AZD1222 dose. The receptors stem from an adult who received the AZD1222 COVID-19 vaccine. Each CDR3 is given with its conserved first and last residue. A D gene is named only where the DNA matches it firmly. The size field is filled for only some rows; it gives once, few, many or a size class.

>once|NA|12|TRBJ1-2|TRBV6-5
TGTGCCAGCAGTCATGACGGCTATGGCTACACCTTC
CASSHDGYGYTF
>NA|TRBD2|16|TRBJ2-3|TRBV11-2
TGTGCCAGCAGCTCTTTGGGGGGGGGTGACACAGATACGCAGTATTTT
CASSSLGGGDTDTQYF
>once|NA|15|TRBJ2-7|TRBV7-8
TGTGCCAGCAGCTTAGCGGGGGGGGCACCCTACGAGCAGTACTTC
CASSLAGGAPYEQYF
>NA|NA|15|TRBJ2-3|TRBV28
TGTGCCAGCAGGTCGTGGGGGGGCGAAACAGATACGCAGTATTTT
CASRSWGGETDTQYF
>NA|NA|17|TRBJ1-5|TRBV19
TGTGCCAGTAACGCCCAGGGGAACGGGTATAGCAATCAGCCCCAGCATTTT
CASNAQGNGYSNQPQHF
>NA|NA|13|TRBJ1-6|TRBV28
TGTGCCAGCAGTTTTGATAAAGAATCACCCCTCCACTTT
CASSFDKESPLHF
>NA|NA|16|TRBJ1-6|TRBV27
TGTGCCAGCAGTTTCGGACGGAATAAAGGGGTTTCACCCCTCCACTTT
CASSFGRNKGVSPLHF
>NA|NA|13|TRBJ1-1|TRBV7-9
TGTGCCAGCAGCTTAGTCAGGGGCGATGAAGCTTTCTTT
CASSLVRGDEAFF
>NA|NA|14|TRBJ1-1|TRBV19
TGTGCCAGTAGTACCCCTGGTAGGACCACTGAAGCTTTCTTT
CASSTPGRTTEAFF
>NA|TRBD1|14|TRBJ1-5|TRBV16
TGTGCCAGCAGATCGGGACAGGGGGCGAAGCCCCAGCATTTT
CASRSGQGAKPQHF
>once|TRBD1|15|TRBJ1-6|TRBV23-1
TGCGCCAGCAGTCCTCCGGGACAGGGGTTCTCACCCCTCCACTTT
CASSPPGQGFSPLHF
>NA|NA|15|TRBJ1-3|TRBV7-8
TGTGCCAGCAGCTTAATAAGGGGGGATGGAAACACCATATATTTT
CASSLIRGDGNTIYF
>NA|NA|13|TRBJ2-7|TRBV6-2/TRBV6-3
TGTGCCAGCAGTTACTTAGGTTCCTACGAGCAGTACTTC
CASSYLGSYEQYF